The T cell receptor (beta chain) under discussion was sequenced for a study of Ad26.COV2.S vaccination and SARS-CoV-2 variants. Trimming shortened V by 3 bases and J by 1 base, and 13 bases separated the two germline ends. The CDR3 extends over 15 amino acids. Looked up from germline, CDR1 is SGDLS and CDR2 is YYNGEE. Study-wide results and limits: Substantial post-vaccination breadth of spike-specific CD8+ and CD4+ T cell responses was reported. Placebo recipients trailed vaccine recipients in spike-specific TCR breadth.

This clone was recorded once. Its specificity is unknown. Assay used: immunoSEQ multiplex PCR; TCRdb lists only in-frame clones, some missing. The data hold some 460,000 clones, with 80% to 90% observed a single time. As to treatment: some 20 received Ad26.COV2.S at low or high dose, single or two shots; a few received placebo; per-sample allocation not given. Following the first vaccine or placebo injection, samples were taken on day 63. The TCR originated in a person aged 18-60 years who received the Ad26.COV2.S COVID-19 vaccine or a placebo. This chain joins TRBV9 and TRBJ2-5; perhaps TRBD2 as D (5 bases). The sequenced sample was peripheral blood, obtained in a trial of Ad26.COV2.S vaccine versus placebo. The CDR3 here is CASSGLSGSQETQYF. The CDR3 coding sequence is TGTGCCAGCAGCGGACTAAGCGGTAGCCAAGAGACCCAGTACTTC.